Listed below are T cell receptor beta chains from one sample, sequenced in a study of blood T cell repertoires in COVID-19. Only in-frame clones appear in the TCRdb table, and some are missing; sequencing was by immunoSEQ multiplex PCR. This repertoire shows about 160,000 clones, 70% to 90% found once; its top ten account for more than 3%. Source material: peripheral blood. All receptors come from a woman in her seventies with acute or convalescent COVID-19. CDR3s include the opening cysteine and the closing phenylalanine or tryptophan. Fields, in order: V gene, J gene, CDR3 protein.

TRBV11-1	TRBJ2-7	CASSPSGVGQYF
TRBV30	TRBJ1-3	CAWRVRGSSGNTIYF
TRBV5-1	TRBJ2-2	CASTGGLAGTGELFF
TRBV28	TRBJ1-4	CASSLRTGRAGEKLFF
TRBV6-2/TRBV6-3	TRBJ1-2	CASSYAGQGASGYTF
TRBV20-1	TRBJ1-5	CSASLILPGQTNQPQHF
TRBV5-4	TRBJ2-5	CASSLGTRQETQYF
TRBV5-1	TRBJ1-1	CASTPGQVNTEAFF
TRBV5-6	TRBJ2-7	CASSYDRFYEQYF
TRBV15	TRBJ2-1	CATSRQRLAGDNEQFF
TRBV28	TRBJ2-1	CASSYRGSGTSGQFF
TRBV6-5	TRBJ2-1	CASSYSTGAVYNEQFF
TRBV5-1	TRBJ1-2	CASSAGTGLLYGYTF
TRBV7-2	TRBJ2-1	CASSSGLAGVRGEQFF
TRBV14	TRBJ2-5	CASSQVLWPGETQYF
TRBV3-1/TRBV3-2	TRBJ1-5	CASSQEGTQGRSNQPQHF
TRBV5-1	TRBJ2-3	CASSFSPFGTDTQYF
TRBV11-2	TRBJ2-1	CASSPSGRAGYEQFF
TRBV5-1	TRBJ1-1	CASSLVQGSWAFF
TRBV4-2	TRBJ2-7	CASSQASGYEQYF
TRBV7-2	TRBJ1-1	CASSLAGQTLTEAFF
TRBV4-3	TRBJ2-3	CASSQDAPQRGSTDTQYF
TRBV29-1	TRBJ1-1	CSAVRPPQGAGTEAFF
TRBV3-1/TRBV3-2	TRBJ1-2	CASTTLAGGLNYGYTF
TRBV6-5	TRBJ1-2	CASRAGPPTYGYTF
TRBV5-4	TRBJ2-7	CASSKGLAGSTGTYEQYF
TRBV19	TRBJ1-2	CASSIKWAVPPGARGYTF
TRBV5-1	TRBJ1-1	CASSLARGDTEAFF
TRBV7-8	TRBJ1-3	CASSAPPPSENSGNTIYF
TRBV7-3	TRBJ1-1	CASSVHSNTEAFF
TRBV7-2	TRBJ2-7	CASSPRTSGTYEQYF
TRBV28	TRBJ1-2	CASSWGGGYGYTF
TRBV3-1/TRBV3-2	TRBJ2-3	CASSQTKRKSSTDTQYF
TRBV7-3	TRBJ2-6	CASSFRGLGSGANVLTF
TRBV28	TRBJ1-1	CASMSAGGNTEAFF
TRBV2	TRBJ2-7	CASKLVTTGGEQYF
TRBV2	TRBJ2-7	CASSRKGTGGYEQYF
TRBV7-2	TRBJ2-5	CASSLVSFRVETQYF
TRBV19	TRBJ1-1	CASSETGRNTEAFF
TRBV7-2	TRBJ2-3	CASSLETAGRSTDTQYF
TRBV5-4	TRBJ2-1	CASSFSGGDEQFF
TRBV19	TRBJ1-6	CASSIDTGRSPLHF
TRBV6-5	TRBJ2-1	CASSYSRTGDNEQFF
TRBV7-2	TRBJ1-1	CASSLGAREAFF
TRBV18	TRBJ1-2	CASSLSPGTGVYGYTF
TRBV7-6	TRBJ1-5	CASSLIPGIGTNQPQHF
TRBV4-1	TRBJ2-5	CASSQDGQGQETQYF
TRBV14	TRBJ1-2	CASSQVFTGSYGYTF
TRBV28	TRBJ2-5	CASSFRTSGRIETQYF
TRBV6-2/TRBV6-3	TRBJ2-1	CASSYSDRSGIYNEQFF
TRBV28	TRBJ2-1	CASSPPGQLSYNEQFF
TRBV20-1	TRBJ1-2	CSASPTGNGYTF
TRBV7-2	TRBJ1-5	CASSLFFRAQDQPQHF
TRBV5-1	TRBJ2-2	CASSFEAANTGELFF
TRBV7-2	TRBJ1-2	CASTLGQGHGGYTF